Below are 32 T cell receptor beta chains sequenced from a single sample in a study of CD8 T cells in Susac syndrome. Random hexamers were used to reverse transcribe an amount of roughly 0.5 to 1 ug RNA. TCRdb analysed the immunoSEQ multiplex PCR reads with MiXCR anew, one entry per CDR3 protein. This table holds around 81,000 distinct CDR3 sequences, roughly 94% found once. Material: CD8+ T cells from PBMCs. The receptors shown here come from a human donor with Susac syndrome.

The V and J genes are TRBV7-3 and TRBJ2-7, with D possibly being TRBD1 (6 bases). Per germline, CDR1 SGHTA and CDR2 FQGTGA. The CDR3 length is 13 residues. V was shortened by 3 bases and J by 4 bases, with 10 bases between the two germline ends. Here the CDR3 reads CASSLGAGYEQYF. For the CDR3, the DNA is TGTGCCAGCAGCTTGGGGGCAGGGTACGAGCAGTACTTC. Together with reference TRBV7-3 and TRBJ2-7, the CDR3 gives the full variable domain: GAGVSQTPSNKVTEKGKYVELRCDPISGHTALYWYRQSLGQGPEFLIYFQGTGAADDSGLPNDRFFAVRPEGSVSTLKIQRTERGDSAVYLCASSLGAGYEQYFGPGTRLTVT.

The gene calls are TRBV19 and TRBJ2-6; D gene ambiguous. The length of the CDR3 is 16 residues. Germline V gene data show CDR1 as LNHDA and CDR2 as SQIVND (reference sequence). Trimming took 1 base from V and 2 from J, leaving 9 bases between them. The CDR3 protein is CASSIVPGAGANVLTF. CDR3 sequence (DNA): TGTGCCAGTAGTATAGTTCCAGGTGCTGGGGCCAACGTCCTGACTTTC.

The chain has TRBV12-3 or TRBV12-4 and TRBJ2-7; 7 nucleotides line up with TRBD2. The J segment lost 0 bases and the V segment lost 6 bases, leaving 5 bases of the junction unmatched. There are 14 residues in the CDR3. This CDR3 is CASSFTGGSYEQYF. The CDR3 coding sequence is TGTGCCAGCAGCTTTACGGGGGGCTCCTACGAGCAGTACTTC.

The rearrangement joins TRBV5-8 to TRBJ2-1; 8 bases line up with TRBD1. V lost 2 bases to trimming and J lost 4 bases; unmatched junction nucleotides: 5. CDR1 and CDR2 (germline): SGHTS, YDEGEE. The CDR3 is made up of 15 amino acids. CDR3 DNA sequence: TGTGCCAGCAGCTTAGAACAGGGGGAGTACAATGAGCAGTTCTTC. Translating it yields CASSLEQGEYNEQFF.

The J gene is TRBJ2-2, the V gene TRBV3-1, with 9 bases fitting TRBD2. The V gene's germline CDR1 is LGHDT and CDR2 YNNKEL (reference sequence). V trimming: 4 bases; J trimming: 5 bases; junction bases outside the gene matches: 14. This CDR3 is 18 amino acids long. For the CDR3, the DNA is TGTGCCAGCAGCCCCGCCCGGAGCGGGGGGCTTCATACCGGGGAGCTGTTTTTT. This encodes CASSPARSGGLHTGELFF.

CDR3 sequence reads: CAADQRPYEQYF. CDR3 coding DNA: TGTGCCGCTGACCAGAGGCCCTACGAGCAGTACTTC. The genes are TRBV30 and TRBJ2-7, with D unresolved. The V end lost 8 bases, the J end lost 2 bases, and 13 bases lay between the germline ends. The CDR3 has 12 amino acids. The germline V gene has CDR1 GTSNPN and CDR2 SVGIG (reference sequence).

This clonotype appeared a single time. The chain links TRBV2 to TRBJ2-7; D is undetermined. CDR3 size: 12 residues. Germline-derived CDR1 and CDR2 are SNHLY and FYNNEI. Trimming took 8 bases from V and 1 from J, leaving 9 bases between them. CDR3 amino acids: CASGPSSYEQYF. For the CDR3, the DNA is TGTGCCAGCGGACCATCATCCTACGAGCAGTACTTC.

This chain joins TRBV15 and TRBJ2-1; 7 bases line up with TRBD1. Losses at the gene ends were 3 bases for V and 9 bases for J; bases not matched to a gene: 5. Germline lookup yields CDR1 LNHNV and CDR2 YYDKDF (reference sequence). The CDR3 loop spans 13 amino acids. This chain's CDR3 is CATSSTGASEQFF. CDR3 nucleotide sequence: TGTGCCACCAGCAGCACAGGGGCCTCTGAGCAGTTCTTC.

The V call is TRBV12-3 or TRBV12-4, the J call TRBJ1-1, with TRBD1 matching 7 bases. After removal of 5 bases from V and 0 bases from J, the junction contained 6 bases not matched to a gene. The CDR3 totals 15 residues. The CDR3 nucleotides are TGTGCCAGCAGTCTCCCCAGGGGGTTGAACACTGAAGCTTTCTTT. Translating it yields CASSLPRGLNTEAFF.

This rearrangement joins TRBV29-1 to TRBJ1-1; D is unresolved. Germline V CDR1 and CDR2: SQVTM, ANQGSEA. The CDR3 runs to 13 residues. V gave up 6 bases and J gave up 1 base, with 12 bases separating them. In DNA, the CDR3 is TGCAGCGTGCCGCTTTGGGGGAACACTGAAGCTTTCTTT. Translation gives CSVPLWGNTEAFF.

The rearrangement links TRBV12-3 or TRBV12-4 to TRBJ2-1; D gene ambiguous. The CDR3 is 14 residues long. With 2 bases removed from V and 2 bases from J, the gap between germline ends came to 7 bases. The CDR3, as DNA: TGTGCCAGCAGTTTACCCCCTACCTACAATGAGCAGTTCTTC. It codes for CASSLPPTYNEQFF.

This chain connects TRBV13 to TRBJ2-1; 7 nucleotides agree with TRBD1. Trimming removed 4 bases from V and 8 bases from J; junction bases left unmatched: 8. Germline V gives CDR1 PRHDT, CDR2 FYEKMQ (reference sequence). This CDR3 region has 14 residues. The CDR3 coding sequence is TGTGCCAGCAGCTCGGACAGGATGAACGATGAGCAGTTCTTC. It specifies CASSSDRMNDEQFF.

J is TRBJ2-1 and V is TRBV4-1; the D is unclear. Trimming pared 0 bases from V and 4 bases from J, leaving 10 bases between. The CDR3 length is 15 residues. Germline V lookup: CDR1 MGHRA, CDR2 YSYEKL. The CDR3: CASSQDPGPYNEQFF. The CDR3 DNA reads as TGCGCCAGCAGCCAAGACCCAGGTCCGTACAATGAGCAGTTCTTC.

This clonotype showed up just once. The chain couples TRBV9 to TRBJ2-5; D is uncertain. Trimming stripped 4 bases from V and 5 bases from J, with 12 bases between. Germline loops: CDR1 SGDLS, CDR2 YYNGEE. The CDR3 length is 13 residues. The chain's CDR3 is CASSPLGEETQYF. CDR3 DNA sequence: TGTGCCAGCAGCCCTCTAGGCGAGGAGACCCAGTACTTC.

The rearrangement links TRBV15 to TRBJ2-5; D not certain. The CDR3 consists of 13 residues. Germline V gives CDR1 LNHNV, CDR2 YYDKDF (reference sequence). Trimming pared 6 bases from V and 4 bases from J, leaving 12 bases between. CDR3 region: CATRNRVGETQYF. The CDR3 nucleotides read TGTGCCACCAGAAATCGGGTGGGAGAGACCCAGTACTTC. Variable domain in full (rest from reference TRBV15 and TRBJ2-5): DAMVIQNPRYQVTQFGKPVTLSCSQTLNHNVMYWYQQKSSQAPKLLFHYYDKDFNNEADTPDNFQSRRPNTSFCFLDIRSPGLGDTAMYLCATRNRVGETQYFGPGTRLLVL.

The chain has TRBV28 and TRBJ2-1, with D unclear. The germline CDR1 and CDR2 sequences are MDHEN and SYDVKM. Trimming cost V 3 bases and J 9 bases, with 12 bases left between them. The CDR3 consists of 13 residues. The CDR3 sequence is CASSFSKNSEQFF. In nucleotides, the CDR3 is TGTGCCAGCAGTTTTTCTAAAAACAGTGAGCAGTTCTTC.

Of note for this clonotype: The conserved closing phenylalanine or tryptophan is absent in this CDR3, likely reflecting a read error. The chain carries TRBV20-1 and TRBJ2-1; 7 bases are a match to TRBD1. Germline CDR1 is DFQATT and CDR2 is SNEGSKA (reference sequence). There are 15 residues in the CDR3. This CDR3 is CSARDGTVYYNEQFS. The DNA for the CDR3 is TGCAGCGCTAGAGATGGGACAGTTTACTACAATGAGCAGTTCTCC.

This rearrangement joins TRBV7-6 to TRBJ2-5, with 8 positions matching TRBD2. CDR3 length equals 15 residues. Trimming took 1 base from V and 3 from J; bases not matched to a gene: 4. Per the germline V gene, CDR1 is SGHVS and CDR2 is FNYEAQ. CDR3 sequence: CASSLGGSGKETQYF. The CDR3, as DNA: TGTGCCAGCAGCTTAGGTGGTAGCGGGAAAGAGACCCAGTACTTC.

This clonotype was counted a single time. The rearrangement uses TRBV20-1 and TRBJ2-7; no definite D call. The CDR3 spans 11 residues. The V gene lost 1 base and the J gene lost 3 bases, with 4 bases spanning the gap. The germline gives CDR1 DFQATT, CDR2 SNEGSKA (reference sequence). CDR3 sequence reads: CSARAGYEQYF. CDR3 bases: TGCAGTGCTAGAGCCGGCTACGAGCAGTACTTC.

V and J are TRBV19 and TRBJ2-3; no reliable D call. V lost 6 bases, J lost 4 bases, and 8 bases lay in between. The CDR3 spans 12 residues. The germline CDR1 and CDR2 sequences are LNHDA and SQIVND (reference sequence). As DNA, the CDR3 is TGTGCCAGTAGCCTAAAGGCAGATACGCAGTATTTT. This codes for CASSLKADTQYF.

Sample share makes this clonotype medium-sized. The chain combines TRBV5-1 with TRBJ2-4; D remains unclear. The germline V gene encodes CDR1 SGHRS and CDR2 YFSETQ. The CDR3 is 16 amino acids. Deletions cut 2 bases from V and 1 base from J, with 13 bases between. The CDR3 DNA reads TGCGCCAGCAGCTTACAATCCATAGGGGCCAAAAACATTCAGTACTTC. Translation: CASSLQSIGAKNIQYF.

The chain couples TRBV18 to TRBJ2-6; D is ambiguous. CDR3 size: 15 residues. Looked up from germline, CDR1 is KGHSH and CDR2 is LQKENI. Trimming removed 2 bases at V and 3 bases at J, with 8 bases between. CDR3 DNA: TGTGCCAGCTCACCAAGTGGGATTGGGGCCAACGTCCTGACTTTC. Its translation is CASSPSGIGANVLTF.

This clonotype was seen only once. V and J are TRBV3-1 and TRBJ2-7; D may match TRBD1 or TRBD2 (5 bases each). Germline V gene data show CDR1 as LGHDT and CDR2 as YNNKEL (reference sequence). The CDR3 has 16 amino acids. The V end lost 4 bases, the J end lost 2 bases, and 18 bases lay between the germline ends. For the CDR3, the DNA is TGTGCCAGCAGCCGCGATTCCGGGACGTATCCCTACGAGCAGTACTTC. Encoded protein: CASSRDSGTYPYEQYF.

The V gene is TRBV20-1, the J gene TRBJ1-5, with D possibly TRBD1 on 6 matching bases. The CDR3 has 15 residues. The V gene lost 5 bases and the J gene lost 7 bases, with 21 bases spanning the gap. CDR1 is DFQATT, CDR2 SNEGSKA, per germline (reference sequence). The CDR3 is CSAPSTGLAGQPQHF. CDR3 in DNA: TGCAGTGCTCCCAGTACAGGGCTTGCCGGACAGCCCCAGCATTTT.

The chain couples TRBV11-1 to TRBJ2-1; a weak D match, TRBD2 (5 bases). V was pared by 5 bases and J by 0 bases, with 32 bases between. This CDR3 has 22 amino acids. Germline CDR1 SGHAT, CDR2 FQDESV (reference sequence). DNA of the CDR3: TGTGCCAGCAGCAAGACTATGGGTGACATCGAACCGGGAATGGGCTCCTACAATGAGCAGTTCTTC. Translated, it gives CASSKTMGDIEPGMGSYNEQFF.

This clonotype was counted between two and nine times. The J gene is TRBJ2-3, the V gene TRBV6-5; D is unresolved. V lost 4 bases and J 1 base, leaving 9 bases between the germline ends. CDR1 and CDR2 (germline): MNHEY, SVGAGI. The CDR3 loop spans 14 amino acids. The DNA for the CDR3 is TGTGCCAGCAGTTTGGTGGCGGGCACAGATACGCAGTATTTT. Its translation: CASSLVAGTDTQYF.

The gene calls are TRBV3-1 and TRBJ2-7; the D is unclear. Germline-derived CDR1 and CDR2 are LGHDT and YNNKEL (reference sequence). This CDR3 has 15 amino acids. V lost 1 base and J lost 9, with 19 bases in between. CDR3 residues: CASSQVGLTFTRQYF. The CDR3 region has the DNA TGTGCCAGCAGCCAAGTCGGGCTGACGTTTACGAGGCAGTACTTC.

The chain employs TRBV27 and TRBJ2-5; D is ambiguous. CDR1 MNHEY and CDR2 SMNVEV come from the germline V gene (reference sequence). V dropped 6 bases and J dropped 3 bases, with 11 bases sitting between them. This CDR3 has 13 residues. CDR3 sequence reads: CASSSLEEETQYF. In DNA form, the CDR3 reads TGTGCCAGCAGCTCCCTCGAGGAAGAGACCCAGTACTTC.

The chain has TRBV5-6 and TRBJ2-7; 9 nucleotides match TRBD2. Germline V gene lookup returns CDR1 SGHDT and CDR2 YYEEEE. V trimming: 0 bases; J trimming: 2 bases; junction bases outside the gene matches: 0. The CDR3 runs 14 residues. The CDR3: CASSLVAGAYEQYF. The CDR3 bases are TGTGCCAGCAGCTTGGTAGCGGGAGCCTACGAGCAGTACTTC. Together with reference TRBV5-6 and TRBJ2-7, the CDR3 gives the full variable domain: DAGVTQSPTHLIKTRGQQVTLRCSPKSGHDTVSWYQQALGQGPQFIFQYYEEEERQRGNFPDRFSGHQFPNYSSELNVNALLLGDSALYLCASSLVAGAYEQYFGPGTRLTVT.

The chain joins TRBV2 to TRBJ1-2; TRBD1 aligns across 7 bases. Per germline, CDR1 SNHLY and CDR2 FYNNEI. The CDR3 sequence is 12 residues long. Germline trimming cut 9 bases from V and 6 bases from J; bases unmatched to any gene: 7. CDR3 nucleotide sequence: TGTGCCAGTCAAGGAACAGGGGATGGCTACACCTTC. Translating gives CASQGTGDGYTF.

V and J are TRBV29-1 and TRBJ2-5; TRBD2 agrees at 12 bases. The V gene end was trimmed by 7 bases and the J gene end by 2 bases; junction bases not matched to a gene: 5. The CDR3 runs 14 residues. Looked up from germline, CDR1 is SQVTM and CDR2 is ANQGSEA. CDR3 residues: CSAVGTSGQETQYF. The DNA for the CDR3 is TGCAGCGCCGTCGGGACTAGCGGGCAAGAGACCCAGTACTTC. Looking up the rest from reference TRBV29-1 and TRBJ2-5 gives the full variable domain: SAVISQKPSRDICQRGTSLTIQCQVDSQVTMMFWYRQQPGQSLTLIATANQGSEATYESGFVIDKFPISRPNLTFSTLTVSNMSPEDSSIYLCSAVGTSGQETQYFGPGTRLLVL.

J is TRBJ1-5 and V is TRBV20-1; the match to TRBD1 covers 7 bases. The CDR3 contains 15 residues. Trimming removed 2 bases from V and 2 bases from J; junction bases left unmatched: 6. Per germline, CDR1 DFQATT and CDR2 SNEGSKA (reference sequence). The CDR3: CSARFTGDGNQPQHF. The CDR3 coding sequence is TGCAGTGCTAGATTTACAGGGGACGGCAATCAGCCCCAGCATTTT.